The next 8 T cell receptor beta chains were all read from a single sample in a study of cytomegalovirus exposure and HLA in healthy donors. Primers included in the PCR were 60 Vbeta and 13 Jbeta primers. Generated by immunoSEQ multiplex PCR, the TCRdb table keeps only in-frame clones and is missing some. The repertoire holds over 150,000 clones, with roughly 76% as singletons. The source material was PBMCs. The source is a woman in her 50s in good health and CMV-seronegative.

The gene calls are TRBV20-1 and TRBJ2-1; D might be TRBD2 (5 bases). CDR3 length: 11 amino acids. The germline gives CDR1 DFQATT, CDR2 SNEGSKA (reference sequence). Trimming pared 5 bases from V and 3 bases from J, leaving 5 bases between. DNA for the CDR3: TGCAGTGCTCGGGACTACAATGAGCAGTTCTTC. Translation gives CSARDYNEQFF.

V and J are TRBV5-1 and TRBJ1-1; 7 bases are shared with TRBD1. The length of the CDR3 is 16 residues. Germline loops: CDR1 SGHRS, CDR2 YFSETQ. Losses at the gene ends were 0 bases for V and 1 base for J; bases not matched to a gene: 6. The CDR3: CASSLAHRGPNTEAFF. The CDR3 DNA reads as TGCGCCAGCAGCTTGGCCCACAGGGGACCGAACACTGAAGCTTTCTTT.

On this clone: Other nucleotide sequences from this sample produce the same CDR3. Here the CDR3 DNA reads TGTGCCAGCAGCCGGGGGGGCGAGACCCAGTACTTC. Translating gives CASSRGGETQYF. The chain couples TRBV7-2 to TRBJ2-5, with 8 bases fitting TRBD2. The CDR3 consists of 12 residues. V shed 5 bases, J shed 5 bases, and the junction held 1 base outside the gene matches. Germline values: CDR1 SGHTA, CDR2 FQGNSA. The whole variable domain, remainder taken from reference TRBV7-2 and TRBJ2-5, is GAGVSQSPSNKVTEKGKDVELRCDPISGHTALYWYRQSLGQGLEFLIYFQGNSAPDKSGLPSDRFSAERTGGSVSTLTIQRTQQEDSAVYLCASSRGGETQYFGPGTRLLVL.

V gene TRBV6-5 combines with J gene TRBJ2-2, with D possibly being TRBD2 (5 bases). The CDR3 extends over 14 amino acids. Germline V CDR1 and CDR2: MNHEY, SVGAGI. Trimming shortened V by 6 bases and J by 3 bases, and 11 bases separated the two germline ends. Here the CDR3 DNA reads TGTGCCAGCAGGTCACGGGGTTACACCGGGGAGCTGTTTTTT. This encodes CASRSRGYTGELFF.

Written as DNA, the CDR3 is TGTGCCACCAGCAGAGATAGGAAGGGGGAGAATGGCTACACCTTC. It encodes CATSRDRKGENGYTF. This rearrangement joins TRBV15 to TRBJ1-2; D is perhaps TRBD1 (6 bases). The CDR3 runs 15 residues. Germline V gene lookup returns CDR1 LNHNV and CDR2 YYDKDF (reference sequence). Deletions cut 0 bases from V and 6 bases from J, with 14 bases between.

This chain links TRBV5-4 with TRBJ2-5; TRBD1 matches 8 bases. The V gene's germline CDR1 is SGHNT and CDR2 YYREEE (reference sequence). CDR3 length: 14 amino acids. The ends lost 4 bases at V and 4 bases at J; junction bases unmatched: 6. The CDR3 here is CASSAQQGGETQYF. DNA for the CDR3: TGTGCCAGCAGCGCCCAACAGGGGGGAGAGACCCAGTACTTC.

This clone was seen once. The chain carries TRBV6-5 and TRBJ2-1; 10 bases line up with TRBD1. CDR1 and CDR2 (germline): MNHEY, SVGAGI. CDR3 size: 15 residues. After removal of 5 bases from V and 10 bases from J, the junction contained 11 bases not matched to a gene. The CDR3 region has the DNA TGTGCCAGCAGTCCCCGGGACAGGGGCATCGGCGAGCAGTTCTTC. It yields the protein CASSPRDRGIGEQFF.

About this clone itself: Other DNA sequences of this sample code for an identical CDR3. J is TRBJ2-5 and V is TRBV2; D remains ambiguous. CDR3 length: 11 residues. Deletions cut 2 bases from V and 4 bases from J, with 2 bases between. Germline CDR1 is SNHLY and CDR2 is FYNNEI. The CDR3 loop reads CASSERETQYF. In nucleotides, the CDR3 is TGTGCCAGCAGTGAACGAGAGACCCAGTACTTC.